This entry lists 10 T cell receptor beta chains sequenced from one sample in a study of graft-versus-host responses after intestinal transplantation. Only in-frame clones appear in the TCRdb table, and some are missing; sequencing was by immunoSEQ multiplex PCR. This table holds over 8,500 clones, 25% to 35% found once. Responders that carried the CFSE label, approximately 200,000 of them, were plated with approximately 200,000 irradiated, violet-dye-labeled stimulator cells. The source was alloreactive CD8+ T cells from a mixed lymphocyte reaction culture, collected before intestinal transplant. The subset: CFSE-low proliferating T cells sorted from approximately 6-day pre-transplant mixed lymphocyte reaction (GvH or HvG direction). The receptor set was obtained from a human patient who received an intestinal transplant.

The chain recombines TRBV19 with TRBJ1-1, with TRBD1 matching over 8 bases. The length of the CDR3 is 16 residues. Per the germline V gene, CDR1 is LNHDA and CDR2 is SQIVND (reference sequence). The trim removed 3 bases at V and 0 bases at J, leaving 6 bases unmatched. The CDR3 coding sequence is TGTGCCAGTAGTATTTGGGGACAGGAGATGAACACTGAAGCTTTCTTT. Protein product: CASSIWGQEMNTEAFF.

This sequence joins TRBV9 and TRBJ2-3; no clear D gene. V was clipped by 4 bases and J by 4 bases, with 10 bases between them. CDR1 and CDR2 (germline): SGDLS, YYNGEE. CDR3 length equals 13 residues. The CDR3 bases are TGTGCCAGCAGCCCCTGGGCCGCAGATACGCAGTATTTT. Protein: CASSPWAADTQYF. Using reference TRBV9 and TRBJ2-3 for the parts outside the CDR3, the full variable domain is DSGVTQTPKHLITATGQRVTLRCSPRSGDLSVYWYQQSLDQGLQFLIQYYNGEERAKGNILERFSAQQFPDLHSELNLSSLELGDSALYFCASSPWAADTQYFGPGTRLTVL.

This clone appeared a few times. The V gene is TRBV5-1, the J gene TRBJ1-6; D gene uncertain. Trimming removed 4 bases at V and 2 bases at J, with 10 bases between. This CDR3 contains 15 residues. Looked up from germline, CDR1 is SGHRS and CDR2 is YFSETQ. The CDR3 coding sequence is TGCGCCAGCAGCCGGGTATTTCCCTATAATTCACCCCTCCACTTT. Amino acid sequence: CASSRVFPYNSPLHF.

The chain links TRBV6-6 to TRBJ2-7, with TRBD2 identical over 9 bases. Germline lookup yields CDR1 MNHNY and CDR2 SVGAGI (reference sequence). V lost 2 bases to trimming and J lost 3 bases; unmatched junction nucleotides: 5. The CDR3 runs to 15 residues. CDR3 DNA: TGTGCCAGCAGTTACGGGGCTAGCGGGGACTACGAGCAGTACTTC. Residues: CASSYGASGDYEQYF.

This clone was observed a few times. The chain couples TRBV27 to TRBJ1-5, with a possible D match to TRBD1 (6 bases). The CDR3 runs 16 residues. V lost 5 bases to trimming and J lost 2 bases, with 16 bases between them. Germline assignment: CDR1 MNHEY and CDR2 SMNVEV (reference sequence). Written as DNA, the CDR3 is TGTGCCAGCAGTGCAACAGGGTTGGGGGGCAATCAGCCCCAGCATTTT. It translates to CASSATGLGGNQPQHF.

V gene TRBV9 combines with J gene TRBJ2-2; tentatively, D is TRBD1 (5 bases). The CDR3 has 16 residues. Germline CDR1 reads SGDLS; CDR2 reads YYNGEE. The V and J ends lost 2 bases and 5 bases respectively, with 16 bases between them. The CDR3 DNA reads TGTGCCAGCAGCGTTTATCCCAGGGTATGGACCGGGGAGCTGTTTTTT. It codes for CASSVYPRVWTGELFF.

V and J are TRBV7-9 and TRBJ2-7; D may be TRBD2 (5 bases). Germline assignment: CDR1 SEHNR and CDR2 FQNEAQ (reference sequence). The CDR3 runs to 13 residues. V dropped 5 bases and J dropped 2 bases, with 10 bases sitting between them. The CDR3 is CASSPRETYEQYF. The CDR3 DNA reads TGTGCCAGCAGCCCCCGGGAAACCTACGAGCAGTACTTC.

This clone is labeled as medium-sized. The chain joins TRBV4-1 to TRBJ2-7; TRBD1 aligns across 7 bases. CDR1 and CDR2 from the germline V gene are MGHRA and YSYEKL. CDR3 length: 15 amino acids. V dropped 1 base and J dropped 0; count of bases not matched to a gene: 3. CDR3: CASSQGTGLSYEQYF. In DNA, the CDR3 is TGCGCCAGCAGCCAAGGGACAGGCCTCTCCTACGAGCAGTACTTC.

The chain has TRBV2 and TRBJ2-1, with TRBD2 identical over 12 bases. Trimming cost V 8 bases and J 8 bases; bases outside gene matches: 7. The CDR3 has 14 residues. In germline, CDR1 is SNHLY, CDR2 FYNNEI. In DNA form, the CDR3 reads TGTGCCAGCGAGGGGACTAGCGGGTTGGATGAGCAGTTCTTC. Translation: CASEGTSGLDEQFF.

V usage is TRBV6-6 and J usage is TRBJ2-7; D is uncertain. V was clipped by 7 bases and J by 2 bases, with 6 bases between them. The germline V gene has CDR1 MNHNY and CDR2 SVGAGI (reference sequence). The CDR3 spans 11 residues. The CDR3 sequence: CASTRAYEQYF. In DNA, the CDR3 is TGTGCCAGCACCCGCGCCTACGAGCAGTACTTC.